The subject of this entry is one T cell receptor beta chain. Seattle participants joined during active infection and were tracked over time. This sample was taken from a study of blood T cell repertoires in COVID-19. Study information: T cells, B-cell-depleted T cells, or PBMCs provided the cDNA or gDNA that served as material.

Methods used by the authors: From reference gene primer amplification, estimates of nucleated cell counts were derived. Sequencing was performed with immunoSEQ multiplex PCR; in TCRdb, only in-frame clones are kept and a portion is missing. V, J and clone size reflect that table, while D and trimming were determined from the DNA. This table holds roughly 200,000 clones, about 83% found once. Germline V gene sequence: CDR1 PRHDT, CDR2 FYEKMQ (reference sequence). The CDR3 contains 12 residues. The V gene end was trimmed by 4 bases and the J gene end by 15 bases; junction bases not matched to a gene: 8.

This chain uses TRBV13 with TRBJ1-4; 7 bases match TRBD1. Specimen: peripheral blood. The origin of this receptor is a person between 65 and 80 years old with COVID-19, enrolled during active disease. The CDR3 here is CASSSLQGRVFF. DNA for the CDR3: TGTGCCAGCAGCTCTTTACAGGGGCGAGTGTTTTTT. Combining the CDR3 with reference TRBV13 and TRBJ1-4 gives the whole variable domain AAGVIQSPRHLIKEKRETATLKCYPIPRHDTVYWYQQGPGQDPQFLISFYEKMQSDKGSIPDRFSAQQFSDYHSELNMSSLELGDSALYFCASSSLQGRVFFGSGTQLSVL.